This section outlines one T cell receptor beta chain sequence together with its context. Antigen: not known. This entry comes from a study of cytomegalovirus exposure and HLA in healthy donors. Study-wide findings and caveats: Sequencing likely generated an artifact that appeared as a cluster of highly shared sequence variants. According to a later analysis, most TCR beta chains associated with CMV appeared HLA-restricted. Excluded: some indistinguishable V segments such as TRBV6-2 and TRBV6-3.

In the PCR, 60 Vbeta and 13 Jbeta primers were used. Method: immunoSEQ multiplex PCR; TCRdb's copy keeps in-frame clones and lacks some. Of about 84,000 clones listed, over 75% are singletons. This CDR3 region has 13 residues. Germline-derived CDR1 and CDR2 are MDHEN and SYDVKM. V gave up 5 bases and J gave up 4 bases, with 12 bases separating them. The sequenced material came from PBMCs. The TCR sequence derives from a male donor in good health and CMV-seropositive. V and J are TRBV28 and TRBJ2-7; TRBD1 might be the D (5 bases). As DNA, the CDR3 is TGTGCCAGCAGTCTACCTCAGGGATACGAGCAGTACTTC. Its translation is CASSLPQGYEQYF.